These 20 T cell receptor beta chains share one sample of origin, sequenced in a study of CD8 T cells in Susac syndrome. Random hexamers primed reverse transcription of 0.5 to 1 ug RNA. A single record per CDR3 protein comes from TCRdb applying MiXCR to the immunoSEQ multiplex PCR reads. The sample holds 150,000 to 160,000 distinct CDR3 sequences, roughly 94% seen once. Sequencing was performed on CD8+ T cells from PBMCs. These receptors all stem from a human donor with multiple sclerosis.

V and J are TRBV7-9 and TRBJ2-3, with D tentatively TRBD2 (7 bases). The germline V gene has CDR1 SEHNR and CDR2 FQNEAQ (reference sequence). The CDR3 length is 16 residues. The V gene lost 4 bases and the J gene lost 5 bases, with 19 bases spanning the gap. Here the CDR3 DNA reads TGTGCCAGCAGCTCCTCCGGGGGGCCGGGGGTAGATACGCAGTATTTT. Protein: CASSSSGGPGVDTQYF.

The V and J genes are TRBV29-1 and TRBJ2-1; D might be TRBD2 (6 bases). Germline V gives CDR1 SQVTM, CDR2 ANQGSEA. V gave up 5 bases and J gave up 9 bases, with 20 bases separating them. The CDR3 sequence is 14 residues long. CDR3 DNA: TGCAGCGTTCCCGGACTATCGCGGGGCGGTGAGCAGTTCTTC. Translation: CSVPGLSRGGEQFF.

This rearrangement joins TRBV27 to TRBJ1-1; possibly TRBD1 for D (5 bases). The CDR3 contains 14 residues. Trimming shortened V by 3 bases and J by 5 bases, and 13 bases separated the two germline ends. Germline CDR1 reads MNHEY; CDR2 reads SMNVEV (reference sequence). CDR3 region: CASSFGGAGTEAFF. In DNA, the CDR3 is TGTGCCAGCAGTTTTGGTGGGGCGGGGACTGAAGCTTTCTTT.

The chain couples TRBV5-4 to TRBJ1-2; the match to TRBD1 covers 9 bases. Losses at the gene ends were 9 bases for V and 6 bases for J; bases not matched to a gene: 9. The germline CDR1 and CDR2 sequences are SGHNT and YYREEE (reference sequence). This CDR3 contains 13 residues. The CDR3 bases are TGTGCCACCGTTCCCGGGACAGGGAATGGCTACACCTTC. Protein: CATVPGTGNGYTF.

The rearrangement uses TRBV29-1 and TRBJ2-6, with D tentatively TRBD2 (5 bases). This CDR3 spans 17 amino acids. V lost 6 bases, J lost 2 bases, and 20 bases lay in between. From germline, CDR1 is SQVTM and CDR2 ANQGSEA. The CDR3 is CSVRGTMEAAGANVLTF. Written as DNA, the CDR3 is TGCAGCGTAAGAGGTACGATGGAGGCTGCTGGGGCCAACGTCCTGACTTTC.

This clonotype showed up just once. The genes are TRBV15 and TRBJ1-2; 7 nucleotides line up with TRBD1. Germline CDR1 and CDR2: LNHNV and YYDKDF (reference sequence). The CDR3 is 15 residues long. Losses at the gene ends were 0 bases for V and 2 bases for J; bases not matched to a gene: 3. The CDR3 loop reads CATSRDRGLNYGYTF. The CDR3 DNA sequence: TGTGCCACCAGCAGAGACAGGGGGTTAAACTATGGCTACACCTTC.

The rearrangement links TRBV2 to TRBJ2-5; TRBD2 agrees at 10 bases. The CDR3 has 17 residues. Trimming removed 2 bases from V and 1 base from J; junction bases left unmatched: 7. The germline V gene encodes CDR1 SNHLY and CDR2 FYNNEI. The CDR3 spells CASSEYPVAGGQETQYF. The DNA of the CDR3 is TGTGCCAGCAGTGAATACCCGGTAGCGGGGGGCCAAGAGACCCAGTACTTC.

V usage is TRBV20-1 and J usage is TRBJ1-2; unclear D gene. CDR3 size: 13 residues. CDR1 is DFQATT, CDR2 SNEGSKA, per germline (reference sequence). V dropped 1 base and J dropped 8 bases, with 14 bases sitting between them. The CDR3 sequence: CSARVADAIGYTF. DNA for the CDR3: TGCAGTGCTAGAGTCGCCGATGCAATCGGCTACACCTTC.

This clonotype showed up just a few times. This rearrangement joins TRBV7-9 to TRBJ2-5; 8 bases match TRBD1. Germline CDR1 SEHNR, CDR2 FQNEAQ (reference sequence). The CDR3 extends over 15 amino acids. V lost 0 bases and J lost 3; bases outside the gene matches: 3. The CDR3 loop reads CASSLAQGVEETQYF. CDR3 nucleotide sequence: TGTGCCAGCAGCTTAGCACAGGGGGTGGAAGAGACCCAGTACTTC. Drawing the rest from reference TRBV7-9 and TRBJ2-5, the complete variable domain is DTGVSQNPRHKITKRGQNVTFRCDPISEHNRLYWYRQTLGQGPEFLTYFQNEAQLEKSRLLSDRFSAERPKGSFSTLEIQRTEQGDSAMYLCASSLAQGVEETQYFGPGTRLLVL.

The chain employs TRBV7-9 and TRBJ2-5; D remains unclear. There are 12 residues in the CDR3. The V gene's germline CDR1 is SEHNR and CDR2 FQNEAQ (reference sequence). Deletions cut 7 bases from V and 4 bases from J, with 10 bases between. The CDR3 DNA reads as TGTGCCAGCACCCCAACGATAGAGACCCAGTACTTC. It specifies CASTPTIETQYF.

The CDR3 coding sequence is TGTGCCAGCAGCGAGCCCCTCACCCAAGGCCCCTACAATGAGCAGTTCTTC. Translation gives CASSEPLTQGPYNEQFF. The V gene is TRBV9, the J gene TRBJ2-1, with unresolved D. The germline V gene has CDR1 SGDLS and CDR2 YYNGEE. V gave up 3 bases and J gave up 2 bases, with 18 bases separating them. The CDR3 length is 17 residues. The complete variable domain, with remaining parts taken from reference TRBV9 and TRBJ2-1, reads DSGVTQTPKHLITATGQRVTLRCSPRSGDLSVYWYQQSLDQGLQFLIQYYNGEERAKGNILERFSAQQFPDLHSELNLSSLELGDSALYFCASSEPLTQGPYNEQFFGPGTRLTVL.

The genes are TRBV29-1 and TRBJ2-7; D perhaps matches TRBD1 (5 bases). The germline gives CDR1 SQVTM, CDR2 ANQGSEA. With 1 base removed from V and 0 bases from J, the gap between germline ends came to 7 bases. The CDR3 is 13 amino acids. The CDR3 region is CSVEGGVSYEQYF. In DNA form, the CDR3 reads TGCAGCGTTGAAGGGGGCGTCTCCTACGAGCAGTACTTC.

This chain links TRBV7-9 with TRBJ2-2; no firm D call. The CDR3 totals 14 residues. Germline V gives CDR1 SEHNR, CDR2 FQNEAQ (reference sequence). V was clipped by 10 bases and J by 2 bases, with 14 bases between them. The CDR3 DNA sequence: TGTGCCACCACGCTGGGGATCAACACCGGGGAGCTGTTTTTT. Amino acids: CATTLGINTGELFF.

The V and J genes are TRBV20-1 and TRBJ1-6; 7 nucleotides align to TRBD1. The CDR3 sequence is 14 residues long. V dropped 5 bases and J dropped 3; count of bases not matched to a gene: 4. Germline V lookup: CDR1 DFQATT, CDR2 SNEGSKA (reference sequence). CDR3 nucleotide sequence: TGCAGTGCTGGCACAGGGGACTATAATTCACCCCTCCACTTT. It codes for CSAGTGDYNSPLHF.

The gene calls are TRBV12-5 and TRBJ1-1; the D is unclear. The V gene lost 5 bases and the J gene lost 8 bases, with 12 bases spanning the gap. CDR3 length: 12 residues. Germline V gene data show CDR1 as LGHNT and CDR2 as FRNRAP. The DNA for the CDR3 is TGTGCTAGTGGTCGTGGTAGAAACGAAGCTTTCTTT. It translates to CASGRGRNEAFF. The full variable domain, in which reference TRBV12-5 and TRBJ1-1 provide the parts outside the CDR3, is DARVTQTPRHKVTEMGQEVTMRCQPILGHNTVFWYRQTMMQGLELLAYFRNRAPLDDSGMPKDRFSAEMPDATLATLKIQPSEPRDSAVYFCASGRGRNEAFFGQGTRLTVV.

The count of this clonotype is one. This rearrangement joins TRBV30 to TRBJ1-5; the match to TRBD1 covers 7 bases. Germline V gene lookup returns CDR1 GTSNPN and CDR2 SVGIG (reference sequence). Trimming took 5 bases from V and 2 from J; bases not matched to a gene: 0. The CDR3 extends over 12 amino acids. CDR3 nucleotides: TGTGCCTGGGACAGGGGCAATCAGCCCCAGCATTTT. Its translation: CAWDRGNQPQHF.

The gene calls are TRBV9 and TRBJ2-1; D may correspond to TRBD1 or TRBD2 (5 bases each). V was trimmed by 4 bases and J by 9 bases, leaving 20 bases between them. This CDR3 region has 15 residues. Germline V gene data show CDR1 as SGDLS and CDR2 as YYNGEE. CDR3 region: CASSSSGRPAPEQFF. CDR3 bases: TGTGCCAGCAGCTCTTCGGGGCGGCCGGCTCCTGAGCAGTTCTTC.

V gene TRBV7-6 combines with J gene TRBJ2-2, with D perhaps matching TRBD1 (5 bases). The germline V gene has CDR1 SGHVS and CDR2 FNYEAQ. V was trimmed by 2 bases and J by 9 bases, leaving 10 bases between them. The CDR3 is 13 amino acids. The DNA for the CDR3 is TGTGCCAGCAGCTTATACCAGGGAAGGGAGCTGTTTTTT. Its protein product is CASSLYQGRELFF.

This chain connects TRBV6-2 or TRBV6-3 to TRBJ1-3; D call uncertain. Looked up from germline, CDR1 is MNHEY and CDR2 is SVGEGT. V lost 5 bases to trimming and J lost 4 bases, with 6 bases between them. The CDR3 totals 12 residues. The CDR3 nucleotides read TGTGCCAGCAGTCCGTCCGGAAACACCATATATTTT. It specifies CASSPSGNTIYF.

The V gene is TRBV30, the J gene TRBJ1-3, with D unclear. Trimming pared 1 base from V and 3 bases from J, leaving 10 bases between. From germline, CDR1 is GTSNPN and CDR2 SVGIG (reference sequence). This CDR3 is built from 14 residues. Here the CDR3 reads CAWSGWTDGNTIYF. The CDR3, as DNA: TGTGCCTGGAGTGGGTGGACTGATGGAAACACCATATATTTT. Complete variable domain (other parts from reference TRBV30 and TRBJ1-3): SQTIHQWPATLVQPVGSPLSLECTVEGTSNPNLYWYRQAAGRGLQLLFYSVGIGQISSEVPQNLSASRPQDRQFILSSKKLLLSDSGFYLCAWSGWTDGNTIYFGEGSWLTVV.